The 32 T cell receptor beta chains given below trace back to one sample, sequenced in a study of patients and donors after allogeneic stem cell transplantation. TCRdb redid the calling of the RT-PCR reads with MiXCR, one entry per CDR3 protein. This table holds about 200,000 distinct CDR3 sequences, around two fifths found once. The sample taken for sequencing was blood, either unsorted or a sorted T cell fraction (not recorded which). The source of these receptors is a human donor who was either an allogeneic HSCT recipient or a stem cell or donor lymphocyte infusion donor (not recorded which). It is not recorded whose cells these are; they may come from a transplant donor.

To note about this clonotype: A read error is possible here, since a much larger clone lies one base away. The rearrangement joins TRBV10-3 to TRBJ1-4; 9 nucleotides match TRBD1. The CDR3 runs to 18 residues. Germline CDR1 reads ENHRY; CDR2 reads SYGVKD. DNA of the CDR3: TGTGCCATCAGTACGGGACAGGGTCCCACTCTGACTAATGTAAAACTGTTTTTT. Translating gives CAISTGQGPTLTNVKLFF.

V is TRBV12-3 or TRBV12-4 and J is TRBJ1-3; D gene uncertain. Trimming removed 5 bases at V and 2 bases at J, with 7 bases between. The CDR3 has 13 amino acids. The DNA of the CDR3 is TGTGCCAGCAGTCCCCAGGCTGGAAACACCATATATTTT. Translated: CASSPQAGNTIYF.

The count of this clonotype is one. This chain uses TRBV29-1 with TRBJ1-1; 7 bases fit TRBD1. Germline CDR1 reads SQVTM; CDR2 reads ANQGSEA. The junction had 12 bases not matched to a gene; V was cut back by 7 bases and J by 7 bases. CDR3 length equals 13 residues. The CDR3 nucleotides are TGCAGCGCCCATGGAAGGGGGCTGAATGAAGCTTTCTTT. Residues: CSAHGRGLNEAFF.

The sample holds a few counts of this clonotype. The chain joins TRBV20-1 to TRBJ1-3; TRBD1 agrees at 8 bases. Germline assignment: CDR1 DFQATT and CDR2 SNEGSKA (reference sequence). This CDR3 has 16 amino acids. Germline trimming cut 3 bases from V and 1 base from J; bases unmatched to any gene: 8. CDR3 protein: CSARERQGISGNTIYF. In nucleotides, the CDR3 is TGCAGTGCTAGGGAGAGACAGGGGATATCTGGAAACACCATATATTTT.

The V and J genes are TRBV4-1 and TRBJ1-6; D is undetermined. Germline V gene data show CDR1 as MGHRA and CDR2 as YSYEKL. The CDR3 length is 13 residues. The germline V and J ends were trimmed by 5 bases and 10 bases, with 12 bases remaining between them. This chain's CDR3 is CASSFERYSPLHF. As DNA, the CDR3 is TGCGCCAGCAGCTTCGAGCGATACTCACCCCTCCACTTT.

In this sample, this clonotype turned up a few times. The V call is TRBV28, the J call TRBJ2-7, with D perhaps matching TRBD1 (5 bases). From germline, CDR1 is MDHEN and CDR2 SYDVKM. The CDR3 has 13 amino acids. V was pared by 2 bases and J by 7 bases, with 12 bases between. The CDR3 protein is CASSLSRAREQYF. CDR3 DNA sequence: TGTGCCAGCAGTTTAAGCAGGGCGAGGGAGCAGTACTTC.

The V call is TRBV4-1, the J call TRBJ1-2; a weak D match, TRBD1 (6 bases). Trimming stripped 0 bases from V and 3 bases from J, with 20 bases between. The V gene's germline CDR1 is MGHRA and CDR2 YSYEKL. CDR3 length: 18 residues. The CDR3 DNA reads as TGCGCCAGCAGCCAAGACCAAAGGGTAGGCAGGGGTGACTATGGCTACACCTTC. The encoded protein is CASSQDQRVGRGDYGYTF.

This sequence joins TRBV12-3 or TRBV12-4 and TRBJ1-1; no reliable D call. The CDR3 covers 12 residues. Deletions cut 6 bases from V and 11 bases from J, with 16 bases between. CDR3 nucleotides: TGTGCCAGCAGCCCCCGGCTAGCGTGGGCTTTCTTT. Translated, it gives CASSPRLAWAFF.

V is TRBV10-3 and J is TRBJ2-5, with TRBD2 matching 8 bases. The CDR3 spans 16 residues. The germline V gene encodes CDR1 ENHRY and CDR2 SYGVKD. The V and J ends lost 0 bases and 5 bases, in that order; junction bases with no gene match: 8. In DNA form, the CDR3 reads TGTGCCATCAGTGAGTCGATGCGGCTAGCGGGTGAGACCCAGTACTTC. Protein: CAISESMRLAGETQYF.

The chain recombines TRBV29-1 with TRBJ2-7; 10 bases agree with TRBD2. After removal of 1 base from V and 3 bases from J, the junction contained 3 bases not matched to a gene. This CDR3 has 14 amino acids. Per germline, CDR1 SQVTM and CDR2 ANQGSEA. CDR3 coding DNA: TGCAGCGTTGAAGTAGCGGGGGGTAGCTACGAGCAGTACTTC. Its protein product is CSVEVAGGSYEQYF.

This clonotype was recorded a few times. This rearrangement joins TRBV7-9 to TRBJ1-2; TRBD1 is a possible D gene (6 bases). Trimming stripped 5 bases from V and 8 bases from J, with 12 bases between. This CDR3 spans 12 amino acids. Germline V lookup: CDR1 SEHNR, CDR2 FQNEAQ (reference sequence). The CDR3 DNA sequence: TGTGCCAGCAGCCGGACAGCTGCCGGCTACACCTTC. It is translated as CASSRTAAGYTF.

The chain recombines TRBV5-1 with TRBJ2-2, with a weak D call TRBD2 (6 bases). The CDR3 runs to 16 residues. The ends were cut back, 0 bases at V and 1 base at J, with 10 bases in the middle. In germline, CDR1 is SGHRS, CDR2 YFSETQ. CDR3 sequence reads: CASSLVGTLNTGELFF. DNA for the CDR3: TGCGCCAGCAGCTTGGTGGGGACTTTGAACACCGGGGAGCTGTTTTTT.

The chain links TRBV20-1 to TRBJ2-3; no definite D call. The CDR3 covers 12 residues. The germline V gene encodes CDR1 DFQATT and CDR2 SNEGSKA (reference sequence). The ends were cut back, 6 bases at V and 4 bases at J, with 11 bases in the middle. The CDR3 sequence is CSAPTGADTQYF. The CDR3 DNA sequence: TGCAGTGCCCCGACTGGAGCAGATACGCAGTATTTT.

The CDR3: CASSLAGTGLNTEAFF. The CDR3 DNA reads TGTGCCAGCAGCTTAGCGGGGACAGGGCTGAACACTGAAGCTTTCTTT. This chain links TRBV7-8 with TRBJ1-1; TRBD1 agrees at 9 bases. Looked up from germline, CDR1 is SGHVS and CDR2 is FQNEAQ. The CDR3 loop spans 16 amino acids. V trimming: 0 bases; J trimming: 0 bases; junction bases outside the gene matches: 2.

In its sample, this clonotype was seen a few times. The chain uses TRBV5-1 and TRBJ1-1, with TRBD1 as a possible D gene (6 bases). CDR3 size: 14 residues. Trimming left V 1 base short and J 5 bases short, with 12 bases between. Germline V lookup: CDR1 SGHRS, CDR2 YFSETQ. CDR3 region: CASSLPQGRTEAFF. The CDR3 DNA reads TGCGCCAGCAGCTTGCCGCAGGGGAGGACTGAAGCTTTCTTT.

The rearrangement uses TRBV6-1 and TRBJ2-7; no reliable D call. CDR3 length equals 16 residues. CDR1 is MNHNS and CDR2 is SASEGT in the germline V gene. V was cut by 3 bases and J by 0 bases, with 15 bases left in between. CDR3 in amino acids: CASSDSVYLSSYEQYF. The DNA of the CDR3 is TGTGCCAGCAGTGATTCAGTCTACCTGAGCTCCTACGAGCAGTACTTC.

This clonotype was detected only a few times. The gene calls are TRBV12-3 or TRBV12-4 and TRBJ1-5; D not resolved. The CDR3 has 16 residues. The V end lost 5 bases, the J end lost 1 base, and 15 bases lay between the germline ends. As DNA, the CDR3 is TGTGCCAGCAGTCCCGGGCCCTCTGGGAGCAATCAGCCCCAGCATTTT. As protein: CASSPGPSGSNQPQHF.

CDR3 region: CASSLEGTGVYGYTF. CDR3 in DNA: TGCGCCAGCAGCTTGGAAGGGACAGGGGTTTATGGCTACACCTTC. V is TRBV5-1 and J is TRBJ1-2, with 10 bases aligning to TRBD1. Unmatched junction bases numbered 4, after V lost 0 bases and J lost 5 bases. The germline V gene encodes CDR1 SGHRS and CDR2 YFSETQ. This CDR3 comprises 15 residues.

The V gene is TRBV2, the J gene TRBJ2-7; possibly TRBD1 for D (5 bases). This CDR3 has 13 amino acids. The V gene lost 6 bases and the J gene lost 1 base, with 10 bases spanning the gap. Germline CDR1 and CDR2: SNHLY and FYNNEI. DNA for the CDR3: TGTGCCAGCAGCTTCGACAGATCCTACGAGCAGTACTTC. This gives the protein CASSFDRSYEQYF. The entire variable domain, with the rest obtained from reference TRBV2 and TRBJ2-7, is as follows: EPEVTQTPSHQVTQMGQEVILRCVPISNHLYFYWYRQILGQKVEFLVSFYNNEISEKSEIFDDQFSVERPDGSNFTLKIRSTKLEDSAMYFCASSFDRSYEQYFGPGTRLTVT.

This clonotype was detected a few times. The rearrangement joins TRBV7-8 to TRBJ1-2, with D perhaps TRBD1 (5 bases). Per germline, CDR1 SGHVS and CDR2 FQNEAQ. The V end was cut by 3 bases, the J end by 4 bases, with 18 bases between. The CDR3 totals 16 residues. The CDR3 DNA reads TGTGCCAGCAGCTTGACAGTCCCCGAAAGCTCCTATGGCTACACCTTC. The encoded protein is CASSLTVPESSYGYTF. Using reference TRBV7-8 and TRBJ1-2 for the parts outside the CDR3, the full variable domain is GAGVSQSPRYKVAKRGQDVALRCDPISGHVSLFWYQQALGQGPEFLTYFQNEAQLDKSGLPSDRFFAERPEGSVSTLKIQRTQQEDSAVYLCASSLTVPESSYGYTFGSGTRLTVV.

The chain employs TRBV19 and TRBJ1-2; TRBD1 is a possible D gene (6 bases). CDR1 is LNHDA and CDR2 is SQIVND in the germline V gene (reference sequence). V lost 3 bases, J lost 5 bases, and 10 bases lay in between. This CDR3 has 13 residues. In nucleotides, the CDR3 is TGTGCCAGTAGTATGGACAGCTTATATGGCTACACCTTC. Residues: CASSMDSLYGYTF.

The J gene is TRBJ1-2, the V gene TRBV12-3 or TRBV12-4, with D possibly being TRBD1 (6 bases). Trimming cost V 6 bases and J 4 bases, with 15 bases left between them. The CDR3 runs 14 residues. CDR3 amino acids: CASSITGQPYGYTF. CDR3 nucleotide sequence: TGTGCCAGCAGCATCACGGGACAACCCTATGGCTACACCTTC.

CDR3 in DNA: TGTGCCAGCAGTTTGGGGATTTCCTACAATGAGCAGTTCTTC. Translating it yields CASSLGISYNEQFF. V usage is TRBV27 and J usage is TRBJ2-1, with unresolved D. The germline CDR1 and CDR2 sequences are MNHEY and SMNVEV (reference sequence). The CDR3 is 14 amino acids. V lost 3 bases to trimming and J lost 1 base, with 7 bases between them.

The chain employs TRBV30 and TRBJ1-6; D may be TRBD1 (5 bases). Trimming removed 6 bases from V and 2 bases from J, with 11 bases in between. Germline CDR1 GTSNPN, CDR2 SVGIG (reference sequence). This CDR3 comprises 14 residues. The CDR3 region is CACAGTAYNSPLHF. The DNA of the CDR3 is TGTGCCTGTGCCGGGACGGCCTATAATTCACCCCTCCACTTT.

This clonotype was seen a handful of times. The chain carries TRBV20-1 and TRBJ1-4, with unresolved D. Germline-derived CDR1 and CDR2 are DFQATT and SNEGSKA (reference sequence). This CDR3 spans 14 amino acids. V dropped 1 base and J dropped 7 bases, with 13 bases sitting between them. The CDR3 reads CSARVALGGEKLFF. In nucleotides, the CDR3 is TGCAGTGCTAGAGTCGCCCTAGGCGGTGAAAAACTGTTTTTT.

The gene calls are TRBV7-9 and TRBJ1-1; D remains unclear. CDR1 SEHNR and CDR2 FQNEAQ come from the germline V gene (reference sequence). This CDR3 contains 11 residues. V was shortened by 4 bases and J by 4 bases, with 4 bases between the two germline ends. The DNA of the CDR3 is TGTGCCAGCAGCTGGACCACTGAAGCTTTCTTT. The encoded protein is CASSWTTEAFF.

This chain uses TRBV12-3 or TRBV12-4 with TRBJ1-1; TRBD1 might be the D (5 bases). V lost 0 bases, J lost 8 bases, and 16 bases lay in between. There are 15 residues in the CDR3. CDR3 region: CASSLAGGAAGEAFF. The DNA of the CDR3 is TGTGCCAGCAGTTTAGCCGGAGGGGCCGCAGGGGAAGCTTTCTTT.

The sample holds a few counts of this clonotype. This chain connects TRBV4-2 to TRBJ1-3; D is uncertain. Trimming shortened V by 0 bases and J by 3 bases, and 12 bases separated the two germline ends. The CDR3 totals 16 residues. Germline loops: CDR1 LGHNA, CDR2 YNFKEQ. The DNA of the CDR3 is TGTGCCAGCAGCCAAGATCTTGGAGTGGGTGGAAACACCATATATTTT. Its protein product is CASSQDLGVGGNTIYF.

This clonotype was seen more than once but under ten times. The V and J genes are TRBV29-1 and TRBJ2-3; the D is unclear. V lost 7 bases to trimming and J lost 2 bases, with 16 bases between them. Germline V lookup: CDR1 SQVTM, CDR2 ANQGSEA. The CDR3 contains 14 residues. The CDR3 loop reads CSGGLIYSTDTQYF. CDR3 nucleotide sequence: TGCAGCGGCGGTCTCATCTATTCCACAGATACGCAGTATTTT.

The chain joins TRBV27 to TRBJ1-6, with D uncertain. Germline values: CDR1 MNHEY, CDR2 SMNVEV (reference sequence). Trimming removed 5 bases at V and 6 bases at J, with 17 bases between. This CDR3 comprises 16 residues. The CDR3 sequence is CASSPWPRAANSPLHF. The CDR3 nucleotides are TGTGCCAGCAGTCCATGGCCCCGGGCCGCTAATTCACCCCTCCACTTT.

This sequence joins TRBV4-1 and TRBJ1-4; D gene unclear. V shed 4 bases and J shed 8 bases, with 8 bases lying between them. The CDR3 is 12 amino acids. The V gene's germline CDR1 is MGHRA and CDR2 YSYEKL. In DNA form, the CDR3 reads TGCGCCAGCAGCCTTCAGTGGGAAAAACTGTTTTTT. Protein sequence: CASSLQWEKLFF.

V and J are TRBV5-1 and TRBJ2-3; no reliable D call. The CDR3 is 17 residues long. Germline CDR1 and CDR2: SGHRS and YFSETQ. Trimming left V 4 bases short and J 0 bases short, with 18 bases between. In nucleotides, the CDR3 is TGCGCCAGCAGCATTCCTGGTGTGCGGACGAGCACAGATACGCAGTATTTT. Protein sequence: CASSIPGVRTSTDTQYF.